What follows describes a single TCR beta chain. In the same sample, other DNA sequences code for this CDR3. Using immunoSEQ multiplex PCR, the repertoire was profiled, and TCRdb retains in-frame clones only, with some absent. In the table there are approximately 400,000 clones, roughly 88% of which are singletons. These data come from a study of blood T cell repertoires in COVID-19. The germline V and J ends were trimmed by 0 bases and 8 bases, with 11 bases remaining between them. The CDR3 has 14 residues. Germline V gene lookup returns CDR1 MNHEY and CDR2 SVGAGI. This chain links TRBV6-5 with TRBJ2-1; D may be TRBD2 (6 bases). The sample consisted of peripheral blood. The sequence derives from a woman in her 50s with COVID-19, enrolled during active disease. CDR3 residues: CASSYSPGGDEQFF. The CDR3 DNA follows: TGTGCCAGCAGTTACTCCCCCGGGGGAGATGAGCAGTTCTTC.